This T cell receptor (beta chain) was identified in a study of cytomegalovirus exposure and HLA in healthy donors. PCR employed 60 Vbeta and 13 Jbeta primers. Sequencing was performed with immunoSEQ multiplex PCR; in TCRdb, only in-frame clones are kept and a portion is missing. The repertoire holds over 100,000 clones, 65% to 80% seen once, with 2% to 3% in the top ten. Per the germline V gene, CDR1 is SEHNR and CDR2 is FQNEAQ (reference sequence). V gave up 5 bases and J gave up 3 bases; unmatched junction bases: 9. This CDR3 spans 15 amino acids. The sequenced sample was PBMCs. The chain has TRBV7-9 and TRBJ2-7; 8 positions agree with TRBD1. The clonotype was recovered from a female donor in good health and CMV-seronegative. CDR3 loop: CASSPTGALVYEQYF. CDR3 bases: TGTGCCAGCAGCCCGACAGGGGCCTTAGTCTACGAGCAGTACTTC. The entire variable domain, with the rest obtained from reference TRBV7-9 and TRBJ2-7, is as follows: DTGVSQNPRHKITKRGQNVTFRCDPISEHNRLYWYRQTLGQGPEFLTYFQNEAQLEKSRLLSDRFSAERPKGSFSTLEIQRTEQGDSAMYLCASSPTGALVYEQYFGPGTRLTVT.